The following is a TCR beta chain sequence with its context. Its antigen remains unidentified. These donors, healthy bone marrow donors, were studied. V lost 4 bases and J 6 bases, leaving 13 bases between the germline ends. From germline, CDR1 is SGHRS and CDR2 YFSETQ. The CDR3 loop spans 14 amino acids. These data originate in a study of cytomegalovirus exposure and HLA in healthy donors. Study-level results: Donor immune exposure was known only as CMV serostatus. Within an earlier analysis, most TCR beta V segments proved productive either about 90% or about 30% of the time. In a later analysis, common viral pathogens appeared linked to several of the most significant clusters.

Use of 60 Vbeta and 13 Jbeta primers characterized the PCR. The table came from immunoSEQ multiplex PCR; TCRdb's copy has only in-frame clones and leaves some out. The data contain about 150,000 clones, approximately 74% of them singletons. The TCR originated in a man younger than 40 in good health and CMV-seronegative. The chain combines TRBV5-1 with TRBJ2-2; a weak D match, TRBD2 (6 bases). Sequencing input: PBMCs. The CDR3 spells CASSGRLVAGELFF. In nucleotides, the CDR3 is TGCGCCAGCAGCGGGAGACTAGTGGCCGGGGAGCTGTTTTTT.